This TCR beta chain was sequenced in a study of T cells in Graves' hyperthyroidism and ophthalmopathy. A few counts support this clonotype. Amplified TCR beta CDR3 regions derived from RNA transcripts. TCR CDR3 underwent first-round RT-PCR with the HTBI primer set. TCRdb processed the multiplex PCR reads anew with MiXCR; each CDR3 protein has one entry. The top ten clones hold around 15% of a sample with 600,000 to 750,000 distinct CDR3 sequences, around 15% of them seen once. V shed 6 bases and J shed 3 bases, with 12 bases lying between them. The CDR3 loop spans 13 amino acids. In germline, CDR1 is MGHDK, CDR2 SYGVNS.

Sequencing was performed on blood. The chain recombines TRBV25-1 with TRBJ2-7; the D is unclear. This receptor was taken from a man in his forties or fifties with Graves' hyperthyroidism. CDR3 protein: CASSANQGYEQYF. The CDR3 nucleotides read TGTGCCAGCAGCGCTAATCAAGGCTACGAGCAGTACTTC.